One and the same sample provided the 11 T cell receptor beta chains below, sequenced in a study of blood T cell repertoires in COVID-19. Clones were read by immunoSEQ multiplex PCR, and TCRdb kept only the in-frame ones, dropping some. This sample has roughly 260,000 clones; around 90% occur once, and the top ten carry about 6.3%. Source material: PBMCs or T cells enriched from blood (not recorded which). These receptor sequences come from a woman in her thirties with acute COVID-19.

The chain links TRBV7-9 to TRBJ1-3; D is possibly TRBD1 (5 bases). The V gene lost 1 base and the J gene lost 3 bases, with 10 bases spanning the gap. Germline assignment: CDR1 SEHNR and CDR2 FQNEAQ (reference sequence). The CDR3 has 15 residues. The CDR3 nucleotides read TGTGCCAGCAGCTTAGACAGGTCGGGTGGAAACACCATATATTTT. It codes for CASSLDRSGGNTIYF.

This chain joins TRBV18 and TRBJ1-1; 7 bases line up with TRBD1. CDR1 and CDR2 (germline): KGHSH, LQKENI. The CDR3 sequence is 14 residues long. The junction had 4 bases not matched to a gene; V was cut back by 5 bases and J by 1 base. CDR3 bases: TGTGCCAGCTCAAGACAGGGACAGAACACTGAAGCTTTCTTT. Translated, it gives CASSRQGQNTEAFF.

This clone was seen a handful of times. The V gene is TRBV11-2, the J gene TRBJ2-2; D might be TRBD2 (5 bases). V was clipped by 4 bases and J by 7 bases, with 19 bases between them. The CDR3 extends over 16 amino acids. Germline values: CDR1 SGHAT, CDR2 FQNNGV. The CDR3 spells CASSSFLAIEGGELFF. The CDR3 DNA reads TGTGCCAGCAGCTCATTTCTAGCTATAGAGGGCGGGGAGCTGTTTTTT.

This chain links TRBV7-9 with TRBJ1-4, with D tentatively TRBD1 (5 bases). Germline CDR1 and CDR2: SEHNR and FQNEAQ (reference sequence). The CDR3 has 14 residues. V was cut by 1 base and J by 5 bases, with 8 bases left in between. CDR3 sequence reads: CASSLGGENEKLFF. In DNA, the CDR3 is TGTGCCAGCAGCTTAGGGGGGGAGAATGAAAAACTGTTTTTT.

The V call is TRBV2, the J call TRBJ2-7; maybe TRBD1 (6 bases). This CDR3 has 14 amino acids. V gave up 6 bases and J gave up 0 bases, with 12 bases separating them. Germline V gene sequence: CDR1 SNHLY, CDR2 FYNNEI. The CDR3 reads CASRIRGSSYEQYF. Here the CDR3 DNA reads TGTGCCAGCAGGATCAGGGGCAGCTCCTACGAGCAGTACTTC.

This clone appeared once. The chain combines TRBV28 with TRBJ1-1, with unresolved D. CDR1 and CDR2 from the germline V gene are MDHEN and SYDVKM. V lost 1 base and J 0 bases, leaving 12 bases between the germline ends. This CDR3 region has 16 residues. The CDR3 coding sequence is TGTGCCAGCAGTTTATACAAGGGAGTAATGAACACTGAAGCTTTCTTT. Its protein is CASSLYKGVMNTEAFF.

This rearrangement joins TRBV20-1 to TRBJ2-1, with D hard to call. Germline CDR1 is DFQATT and CDR2 is SNEGSKA (reference sequence). V gave up 3 bases and J gave up 5 bases, with 11 bases separating them. CDR3 length equals 13 residues. The CDR3: CSASLLVNNEQFF. CDR3 sequence (DNA): TGCAGTGCTAGTTTGCTAGTGAACAATGAGCAGTTCTTC.

The rearrangement joins TRBV5-8 to TRBJ2-2, with TRBD1 matching over 8 bases. V lost 4 bases, J lost 8 bases, and 4 bases stayed unmatched. CDR1 SGHTS and CDR2 YDEGEE come from the germline V gene. The CDR3 spans 13 residues. In nucleotides, the CDR3 is TGTGCCAGCAGCAAAGGACAGGGTGGGGAGCTGTTTTTT. Translated, it gives CASSKGQGGELFF.

The chain uses TRBV6-6 and TRBJ2-7; TRBD1 matches at 8 bases. V gave up 6 bases and J gave up 0 bases; unmatched junction bases: 7. This CDR3 region has 15 residues. The germline CDR1 and CDR2 sequences are MNHNY and SVGAGI (reference sequence). The CDR3 loop is CASRTGTGLSYEQYF. In DNA form, the CDR3 reads TGTGCCAGCAGAACCGGGACAGGCCTCTCCTACGAGCAGTACTTC.

This chain uses TRBV5-1 with TRBJ2-7; TRBD1 aligns across 8 bases. The V gene end was trimmed by 5 bases and the J gene end by 3 bases; junction bases not matched to a gene: 4. Germline V gene lookup returns CDR1 SGHRS and CDR2 YFSETQ. The CDR3 loop spans 13 amino acids. This CDR3 reads CASSSDRVYEQYF. CDR3 DNA: TGCGCCAGCAGTTCGGACAGGGTCTACGAGCAGTACTTC.

V is TRBV14 and J is TRBJ2-4; D not certain. V was pared by 1 base and J by 5 bases, with 9 bases between. This CDR3 is built from 14 residues. The germline CDR1 and CDR2 sequences are SGHDN and FVKESK. DNA of the CDR3: TGTGCCAGCAGCCAAGCAGGCAGCCAAAACATTCAGTACTTC. Translation gives CASSQAGSQNIQYF.